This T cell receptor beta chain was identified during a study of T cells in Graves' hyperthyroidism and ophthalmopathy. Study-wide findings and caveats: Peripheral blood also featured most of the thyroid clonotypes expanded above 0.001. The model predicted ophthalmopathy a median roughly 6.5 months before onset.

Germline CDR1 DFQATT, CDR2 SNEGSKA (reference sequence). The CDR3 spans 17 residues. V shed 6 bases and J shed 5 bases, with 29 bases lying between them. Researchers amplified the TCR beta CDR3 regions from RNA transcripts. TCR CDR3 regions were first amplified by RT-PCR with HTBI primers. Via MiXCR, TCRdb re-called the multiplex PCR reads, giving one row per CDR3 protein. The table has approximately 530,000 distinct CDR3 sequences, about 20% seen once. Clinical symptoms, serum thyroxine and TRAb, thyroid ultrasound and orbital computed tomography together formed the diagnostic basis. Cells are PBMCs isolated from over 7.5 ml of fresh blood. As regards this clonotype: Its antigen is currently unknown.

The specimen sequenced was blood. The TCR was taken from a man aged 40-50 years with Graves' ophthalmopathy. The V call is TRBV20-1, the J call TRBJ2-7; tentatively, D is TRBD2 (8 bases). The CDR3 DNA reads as TGCAGTGCCCGGGTGAGGGGGCGAAGCGGGAGAGTAAACGAGCAGTACTTC. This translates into CSARVRGRSGRVNEQYF.